The rows below give T cell receptor beta chains drawn from one sample of a study of T cells in Graves' hyperthyroidism and ophthalmopathy. From the multiplex PCR reads, TCRdb called clonotypes with MiXCR, one entry per CDR3 protein. The sample yields approximately 510,000 distinct CDR3 sequences, about 46% seen once. Specimen: peripheral blood or thyroid tissue (not recorded which). The receptors were gathered from an adult woman with Graves' disease, either hyperthyroidism or ophthalmopathy (not recorded which). CDR3s include the opening cysteine and the closing phenylalanine or tryptophan. The D gene is left open where the match is weak. A clone size is listed for some rows: how often the clone was seen (once, few, many), or a class if it is expanded.

D gene: NA
clone size: few
V gene: TRBV7-8
J gene: TRBJ1-6
CDR3 protein: CASSFNQGRSPLHF
CDR3 DNA: TGTGCCAGCAGCTTTAATCAGGGACGATCACCCCTCCACTTT

D gene: TRBD1
clone size: many
V gene: TRBV5-1
J gene: TRBJ1-3
CDR3 protein: CASSLRTGSGNTIYF
CDR3 DNA: TGCGCCAGCAGCTTGAGGACAGGCTCTGGAAACACCATATATTTT

D gene: TRBD1
clone size: NA
V gene: TRBV7-2
J gene: TRBJ2-7
CDR3 protein: CASSWNRGEQYF
CDR3 DNA: TGTGCCAGCAGCTGGAACAGGGGCGAGCAGTACTTC

D gene: NA
clone size: NA
V gene: TRBV11-2
J gene: TRBJ2-2
CDR3 protein: CASSLSNRGTGELFF
CDR3 DNA: TGTGCCAGCAGTCTGTCAAATCGGGGAACCGGGGAGCTGTTTTTT

D gene: NA
clone size: many
V gene: TRBV20-1
J gene: TRBJ1-4
CDR3 protein: CSASGDLGKLFF
CDR3 DNA: TGCAGTGCTAGCGGGGACCTCGGAAAACTGTTTTTT

D gene: TRBD1
clone size: NA
V gene: TRBV19
J gene: TRBJ1-1
CDR3 protein: CATKGPGQGRLEAFF
CDR3 DNA: TGTGCCACCAAGGGCCCGGGACAGGGACGCCTTGAAGCTTTCTTT

D gene: NA
clone size: many
V gene: TRBV4-1
J gene: TRBJ2-5
CDR3 protein: CASSQVGRGEETQYF
CDR3 DNA: TGCGCCAGCAGCCAAGTGGGAAGAGGGGAAGAGACCCAGTACTTC

D gene: NA
clone size: NA
V gene: TRBV19
J gene: TRBJ1-5
CDR3 protein: CASSIQKTQPQHF
CDR3 DNA: TGTGCCAGTAGTATTCAAAAGACTCAGCCCCAGCATTTT

D gene: NA
clone size: NA
V gene: TRBV7-2
J gene: TRBJ1-5
CDR3 protein: CASSLASEYNQPQHF
CDR3 DNA: TGTGCCAGCAGCTTAGCGTCGGAGTACAATCAGCCCCAGCATTTT

D gene: NA
clone size: NA
V gene: TRBV9
J gene: TRBJ2-5
CDR3 protein: CASSPGVRETQYF
CDR3 DNA: TGCGCCAGCAGCCCGGGGGTTCGGGAGACCCAGTACTTC

D gene: NA
clone size: NA
V gene: TRBV25-1
J gene: TRBJ1-3
CDR3 protein: CASGGTHSGNTIYF
CDR3 DNA: TGTGCCAGCGGCGGTACACACTCTGGAAACACCATATATTTT